The following is a T cell receptor (beta chain) sequence with its context. Its antigen remains unknown. The entry originates in a study of STAT5B mutations in CD4+ large granular lymphocyte leukemia. The study's findings and limits: Top patient clones used TRBV06 genes more often: 8/27 versus 2/35 in controls.

The junction had 7 bases not matched to a gene; V was cut back by 3 bases and J by 3 bases. Germline assignment: CDR1 SGHRS and CDR2 YFSETQ. CDR3 length equals 16 residues. Sequencing was performed with immunoSEQ multiplex PCR; in TCRdb, only in-frame clones are kept and a portion is missing. Among under 55,000 clones, 65% to 90% were seen once, and the ten largest hold 2.5% to 3%. Input material: CD4+ T cells from blood buffy coats. The sequence derives from a human donor in good health. This chain links TRBV5-1 with TRBJ2-7; 12 bases map to TRBD2. CDR3 loop: CASSSPSGRADYEQYF. The CDR3 DNA follows: TGCGCCAGCAGCTCCCCTAGCGGGAGGGCCGACTACGAGCAGTACTTC. The full variable domain, rest sourced from reference TRBV5-1 and TRBJ2-7, is KAGVTQTPRYLIKTRGQQVTLSCSPISGHRSVSWYQQTPGQGLQFLFEYFSETQRNKGNFPGRFSGRQFSNSRSEMNVSTLELGDSALYLCASSSPSGRADYEQYFGPGTRLTVT.